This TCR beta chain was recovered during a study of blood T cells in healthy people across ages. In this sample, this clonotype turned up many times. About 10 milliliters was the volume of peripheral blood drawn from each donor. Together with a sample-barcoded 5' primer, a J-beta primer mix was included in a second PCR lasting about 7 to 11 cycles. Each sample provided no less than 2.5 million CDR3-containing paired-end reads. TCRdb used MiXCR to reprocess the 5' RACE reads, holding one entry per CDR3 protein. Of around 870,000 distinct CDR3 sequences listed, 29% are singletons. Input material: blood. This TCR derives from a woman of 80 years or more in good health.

The CDR3 region is CASSPIAGGPSYEQYF. The CDR3, as DNA: TGTGCCAGCAGCCCTATAGCGGGGGGGCCCTCCTACGAGCAGTACTTC. The chain links TRBV7-2 to TRBJ2-7; 11 bases are shared with TRBD2. The length of the CDR3 is 16 residues. CDR1 SGHTA and CDR2 FQGNSA come from the germline V gene. J gave up 0 bases and V 5 bases, and 6 bases lay outside the gene matches.